The 26 T cell receptor beta chains below were found in one sample sequenced in a study of blood T cell repertoires in COVID-19. Libraries were prepared by immunoSEQ multiplex PCR; TCRdb keeps only in-frame clonotypes and omits some of them. The sample consists of 110,000 or so clones, about two thirds of them appearing once. Sequenced input: peripheral blood. The receptor set was obtained from a woman in her 40s with acute or convalescent COVID-19.

The rearrangement uses TRBV21-1 and TRBJ2-5; the D call TRBD2 from the table was never checked on the DNA. TRBV21-1 has pseudogene status. The CDR3 is 16 residues long. The CDR3: CASSKGPRGGEETQYF. Written as DNA, the CDR3 is TGTGCCAGCAGCAAAGGCCCACGGGGGGGCGAGGAGACCCAGTACTTC.

This chain connects TRBV5-5 to TRBJ2-7; TRBD1 matches at 9 bases. The CDR3 spans 16 residues. V gave up 2 bases and J gave up 2 bases; unmatched junction bases: 8. Germline CDR1 is SGHKS and CDR2 is YYEKEE (reference sequence). CDR3 nucleotide sequence: TGTGCCAGCAGCTTTAAGTCCCGGGACAGGGCCTACGAGCAGTACTTC. The encoded protein is CASSFKSRDRAYEQYF.

In its sample, this clone was seen a few times. The rearrangement joins TRBV7-3 to TRBJ2-1, with a weak D call TRBD2 (7 bases). Per the germline V gene, CDR1 is SGHTA and CDR2 is FQGTGA. Trimming pared 5 bases from V and 9 bases from J, leaving 14 bases between. This CDR3 contains 13 residues. CDR3 in amino acids: CASSPRGGAEQFF. The CDR3 DNA sequence: TGTGCCAGCAGCCCTAGAGGGGGGGCTGAGCAGTTCTTC.

The rearrangement uses TRBV7-6 and TRBJ1-6; TRBD1 is a possible D gene (6 bases). CDR3 length: 15 residues. Trimming shortened V by 1 base and J by 4 bases, and 8 bases separated the two germline ends. From germline, CDR1 is SGHVS and CDR2 FNYEAQ. The CDR3: CASSLGRGYNSPLHF. CDR3 bases: TGTGCCAGCAGCTTAGGAAGGGGGTATAATTCACCCCTCCACTTT.

CDR3 protein: CASSLEGTGPYGKQFF. The CDR3 coding sequence is TGTGCCAGCAGCTTAGAGGGGACAGGCCCCTATGGTAAGCAGTTCTTC. The rearrangement uses TRBV11-2 and TRBJ2-1; the match to TRBD1 covers 8 bases. CDR3 size: 16 residues. Germline CDR1 is SGHAT and CDR2 is FQNNGV. Trimming at V came to 0 bases and at J to 11 bases, leaving 12 bases not matched to a gene. The full variable domain, its missing parts supplied by reference TRBV11-2 and TRBJ2-1, is EAGVAQSPRYKIIEKRQSVAFWCNPISGHATLYWYQQILGQGPKLLIQFQNNGVVDDSQLPKDRFSAERLKGVDSTLKIQPAKLEDSAVYLCASSLEGTGPYGKQFFGPGTRLTVL.

This chain links TRBV28 with TRBJ2-7; 11 nucleotides match TRBD1. The J segment lost 2 bases and the V segment lost 1 base, leaving 4 bases of the junction unmatched. Per the germline V gene, CDR1 is MDHEN and CDR2 is SYDVKM. The CDR3 has 16 residues. Written as DNA, the CDR3 is TGTGCCAGCAGTTTATTCCGGGGACAGGGGGCCTACGAGCAGTACTTC. Translated: CASSLFRGQGAYEQYF.

This chain links TRBV5-1 with TRBJ2-3, with 9 bases fitting TRBD2. V lost 0 bases, J lost 1 base, and 3 bases stayed unmatched. Looked up from germline, CDR1 is SGHRS and CDR2 is YFSETQ. CDR3 size: 16 residues. CDR3 protein: CASSLASSGGTDTQYF. In nucleotides, the CDR3 is TGCGCCAGCAGCTTGGCATCTAGCGGGGGCACAGATACGCAGTATTTT.

The CDR3 sequence is CAWDRVNSPLHF. CDR3 coding DNA: TGTGCCTGGGACAGGGTTAATTCACCCCTCCACTTT. The chain combines TRBV30 with TRBJ1-6; 7 positions agree with TRBD1. Germline assignment: CDR1 GTSNPN and CDR2 SVGIG (reference sequence). This CDR3 comprises 12 residues. V trimming: 5 bases; J trimming: 6 bases; junction bases outside the gene matches: 1.

The genes are TRBV28 and TRBJ2-6; D might be TRBD2 (6 bases). The CDR3 extends over 16 amino acids. The V gene lost 5 bases and the J gene lost 1 base, with 12 bases spanning the gap. CDR1 is MDHEN and CDR2 is SYDVKM in the germline V gene. The CDR3 spells CASSKPSGSGANVLTF. Written as DNA, the CDR3 is TGTGCCAGCAGTAAACCGAGCGGGTCTGGGGCCAACGTCCTGACTTTC.

V usage is TRBV29-1 and J usage is TRBJ2-5, with a tentative D call TRBD1 (5 bases). Germline loops: CDR1 SQVTM, CDR2 ANQGSEA. V was trimmed by 7 bases and J by 2 bases, leaving 20 bases between them. This CDR3 has 15 amino acids. This CDR3 reads CSARRVHDSQETQYF. The DNA of the CDR3 is TGCAGCGCCCGACGGGTACATGACAGTCAAGAGACCCAGTACTTC.

The chain has TRBV18 and TRBJ1-1, with 8 nucleotides matching TRBD1. This CDR3 is 15 amino acids long. V gave up 3 bases and J gave up 1 base; unmatched junction bases: 4. CDR1 is KGHSH and CDR2 is LQKENI in the germline V gene. Written as DNA, the CDR3 is TGTGCCAGCTCACCCTACACAGGGGGGAACACTGAAGCTTTCTTT. Its translation: CASSPYTGGNTEAFF.

V is TRBV7-2 and J is TRBJ2-3; TRBD2 matches at 8 bases. Germline V gene lookup returns CDR1 SGHTA and CDR2 FQGNSA. V dropped 4 bases and J dropped 7; count of bases not matched to a gene: 13. The CDR3 length is 16 residues. The CDR3 sequence is CASSSLAGGTGNTQYF. CDR3 coding DNA: TGTGCCAGCAGCTCCTTGGCGGGGGGCACCGGGAATACGCAGTATTTT.

CDR3 bases: TGTGCCATCAGTGGGAGTCCCAATCAGCCCCAGCATTTT. Its translation: CAISGSPNQPQHF. This chain uses TRBV10-3 with TRBJ1-5; D gene ambiguous. Germline CDR1 is ENHRY and CDR2 is SYGVKD. CDR3 length: 13 amino acids. Trimming took off 4 bases at V and 3 bases at J, with 7 bases between the two ends.

The V gene is TRBV11-2, the J gene TRBJ2-5, with 9 positions matching TRBD2. Trimming cost V 5 bases and J 5 bases; bases outside gene matches: 15. The germline gives CDR1 SGHAT, CDR2 FQNNGV. This CDR3 spans 17 amino acids. The CDR3 DNA reads as TGTGCCAGCAGCCCACCGGGCGGGGGGGCCCGGTTGGAGACCCAGTACTTC. It yields the protein CASSPPGGGARLETQYF. The variable domain in full, completed from reference TRBV11-2 and TRBJ2-5, reads EAGVAQSPRYKIIEKRQSVAFWCNPISGHATLYWYQQILGQGPKLLIQFQNNGVVDDSQLPKDRFSAERLKGVDSTLKIQPAKLEDSAVYLCASSPPGGGARLETQYFGPGTRLLVL.

The genes are TRBV3-1 (or the pseudogene TRBV3-2) and TRBJ1-3; D is ambiguous. CDR3 length equals 12 residues. Trimming shortened V by 1 base and J by 9 bases, and 7 bases separated the two germline ends. Germline V gene sequence: CDR1 LGHDT, CDR2 YNNKEL (reference sequence). The CDR3: CASSQASSTIYF. The CDR3 DNA reads as TGTGCCAGCAGCCAAGCGAGCTCCACCATATATTTT.

This clone came up once. The genes are TRBV11-2 and TRBJ2-2, with D maybe TRBD2 (5 bases). V gave up 6 bases and J gave up 0 bases, with 14 bases separating them. Germline lookup yields CDR1 SGHAT and CDR2 FQNNGV. This CDR3 region has 16 residues. The CDR3, as DNA: TGTGCCAGCAGTCCCGGACTGACTGCGAACACCGGGGAGCTGTTTTTT. Encoded protein: CASSPGLTANTGELFF.

About this clone itself: Different DNA sequences within this sample yield the same CDR3. The J gene is TRBJ2-1, the V gene TRBV3-1 (or the pseudogene TRBV3-2); 14 nucleotides agree with TRBD2. V dropped 7 bases and J dropped 10; count of bases not matched to a gene: 6. The CDR3 runs to 14 residues. CDR1 is LGHDT, CDR2 YNNKEL, per germline (reference sequence). This chain's CDR3 is CASTGLAGGNEQFF. The CDR3 nucleotides read TGTGCCAGCACCGGACTAGCGGGGGGCAACGAGCAGTTCTTC.

The genes are TRBV11-2 and TRBJ2-2, with 10 bases fitting TRBD2. With V trimmed by 0 bases and J by 3 bases, 7 bases remained unmatched. This CDR3 comprises 18 residues. Germline V gene lookup returns CDR1 SGHAT and CDR2 FQNNGV. The CDR3 sequence is CASSLDRDSGGYTGELFF. The CDR3 bases are TGTGCCAGCAGCTTAGATAGAGATAGCGGGGGGTACACCGGGGAGCTGTTTTTT.

CDR3 nucleotides: TGCGCCAGCAGCCAAGAGGGAGGGCTTAATGGAAACACCATATATTTT. Protein: CASSQEGGLNGNTIYF. This chain uses TRBV4-1 with TRBJ1-3, with D uncertain. Germline CDR1 and CDR2: MGHRA and YSYEKL. The CDR3 is 16 amino acids. The germline V and J ends were trimmed by 0 bases and 3 bases, with 12 bases remaining between them.

This clone was seen more than once but under ten times. This chain joins TRBV5-1 and TRBJ2-3, with a weak D call TRBD2 (6 bases). CDR1 SGHRS and CDR2 YFSETQ come from the germline V gene. The CDR3 has 15 amino acids. The V and J ends lost 1 base and 0 bases respectively, with 9 bases between them. The CDR3 loop reads CASSLLGTSTDTQYF. The CDR3 bases are TGCGCCAGCAGCTTGTTGGGGACTAGCACAGATACGCAGTATTTT.

This clone was detected a few times. V is TRBV28 and J is TRBJ1-1; 7 bases match TRBD1. V shed 5 bases, J shed 3 bases, and the junction held 9 bases outside the gene matches. The CDR3 sequence is 15 residues long. The germline gives CDR1 MDHEN, CDR2 SYDVKM. In nucleotides, the CDR3 is TGTGCCAGCAGTCCCGGCCCGACAGGGTACACTGAAGCTTTCTTT. It codes for CASSPGPTGYTEAFF.

The rearrangement uses TRBV5-1 and TRBJ2-7, with a tentative D call TRBD2 (6 bases). Trimming left V 4 bases short and J 0 bases short, with 14 bases between. Looked up from germline, CDR1 is SGHRS and CDR2 is YFSETQ. The length of the CDR3 is 15 residues. In DNA, the CDR3 is TGCGCCAGCAGCCCGGGGGACTTCCGCTCCTACGAGCAGTACTTC. This sequence encodes CASSPGDFRSYEQYF.

This clone was counted between two and nine times. The rearrangement links TRBV3-1 (or the pseudogene TRBV3-2) to TRBJ1-5, with 7 bases identical to TRBD1. The CDR3 runs to 14 residues. Germline CDR1 reads LGHDT; CDR2 reads YNNKEL (reference sequence). With V trimmed by 4 bases and J by 5 bases, 5 bases remained unmatched. The chain's CDR3 is CASSPGTAYQPQHF. The CDR3 nucleotides are TGTGCCAGCAGCCCCGGGACAGCTTATCAGCCCCAGCATTTT.

The chain couples TRBV11-1 to TRBJ2-7; maybe TRBD1 (6 bases). Trimming removed 4 bases from V and 1 base from J, with 14 bases in between. There are 15 residues in the CDR3. Per germline, CDR1 SGHAT and CDR2 FQDESV (reference sequence). CDR3 sequence reads: CASSSTKDRSYEQYF. The CDR3 nucleotides read TGTGCCAGCAGCTCCACAAAAGACAGGTCCTACGAGCAGTACTTC. Full variable domain (remainder filled in from reference TRBV11-1 and TRBJ2-7): EAEVAQSPRYKITEKSQAVAFWCDPISGHATLYWYRQILGQGPELLVQFQDESVVDDSQLPKDRFSAERLKGVDSTLKIQPAELGDSAMYLCASSSTKDRSYEQYFGPGTRLTVT.

This chain uses TRBV5-1 with TRBJ2-7; 10 nucleotides agree with TRBD1. The CDR3 sequence is 16 residues long. V shed 0 bases, J shed 4 bases, and the junction held 7 bases outside the gene matches. From germline, CDR1 is SGHRS and CDR2 YFSETQ. The CDR3 DNA is TGCGCCAGCAGCTTGGCCGGGACAGGGGCGTTGTACGAGCAGTACTTC. This translates into CASSLAGTGALYEQYF.

V usage is TRBV5-1 and J usage is TRBJ2-2; D is possibly TRBD2 (6 bases). The V end was cut by 0 bases, the J end by 6 bases, with 12 bases between. Germline CDR1 and CDR2: SGHRS and YFSETQ. This CDR3 is 15 amino acids long. DNA for the CDR3: TGCGCCAGCAGCTTGGGGGAGGTGGTGTCCGGGGAGCTGTTTTTT. Its protein product is CASSLGEVVSGELFF.